Detailed here is one TCR beta chain. The sample is drawn from a study of T-cell reconstitution after alpha-beta-depleted transplantation in children. Germline V lookup: CDR1 GTSNPN, CDR2 SVGIG (reference sequence). Trimming shortened V by 6 bases and J by 6 bases, and 18 bases separated the two germline ends. The CDR3 is made up of 13 amino acids. The TCRbeta library was prepared with unique molecular identifiers. TCRdb independently ran MiXCR on the PCR reads; one entry per CDR3 protein. This table has about 610,000 distinct CDR3 sequences, roughly a tenth appearing once. This clonotype was obtained from a human donor who donated a stem cell graft to a child with acute myeloid leukemia. Specimen: PBMCs from the stem cell graft donor, collected from the stem cell graft. The rearrangement uses TRBV30 and TRBJ2-7, with TRBD1 as a possible D gene (6 bases). CDR3 DNA sequence: TGTGCCTGCCCAGGACAGTCGCACGCCGAGCAGTACTTC. As protein: CACPGQSHAEQYF.